Here is one T cell receptor (beta chain) with its context. Its antigen is not known. The CDR3 totals 17 residues. Looked up from germline, CDR1 is MNHEY and CDR2 is SVGEGT. The ends were cut back, 4 bases at V and 2 bases at J, with 19 bases in the middle. This sample is part of a study of T cell responses to AZD1222 COVID-19 vaccine. Study in general: Second doses that came at about 4 or about 12 weeks were put together.

TCRdb keeps only in-frame clones here, not all; method: immunoSEQ multiplex PCR. The profile covers around 160,000 clones, with about 91% appearing a single time and over 1.1% taken by the ten largest. Study outcomes and limitations: Targeting of unmutated variant regions was reportedly seen in nearly half of spike-specific TCRs. Baseline testing showed seropositivity in only a handful of AZD1222 recipients.

This receptor was identified in an adult in good health. Source: peripheral blood, taken on day 0 of AZD1222 vaccination. V usage is TRBV6-2 or TRBV6-3 and J usage is TRBJ2-3, with D unclear. The CDR3 nucleotides are TGTGCCAGCAGTTCATTGACATCCTCCTACCTCACAGATACGCAGTATTTT. Its protein is CASSSLTSSYLTDTQYF.